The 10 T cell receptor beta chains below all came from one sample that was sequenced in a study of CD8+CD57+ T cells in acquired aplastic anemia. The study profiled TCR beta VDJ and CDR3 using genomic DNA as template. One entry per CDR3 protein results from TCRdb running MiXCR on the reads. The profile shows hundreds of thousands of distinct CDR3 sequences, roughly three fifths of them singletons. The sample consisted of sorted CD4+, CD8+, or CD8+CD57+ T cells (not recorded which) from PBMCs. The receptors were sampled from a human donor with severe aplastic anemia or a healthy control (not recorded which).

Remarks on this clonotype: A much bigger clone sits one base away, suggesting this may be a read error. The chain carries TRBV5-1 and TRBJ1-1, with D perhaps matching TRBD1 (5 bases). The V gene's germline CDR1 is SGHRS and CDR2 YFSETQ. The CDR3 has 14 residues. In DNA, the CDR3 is TGCGCCAGCAGCTTGTCTCGGGGGAACACTGAAGCTCTCTTT. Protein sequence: CASSLSRGNTEALF.

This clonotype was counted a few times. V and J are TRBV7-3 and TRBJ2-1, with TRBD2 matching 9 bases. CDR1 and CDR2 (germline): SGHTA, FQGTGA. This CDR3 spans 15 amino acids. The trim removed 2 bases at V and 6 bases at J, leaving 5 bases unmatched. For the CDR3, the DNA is TGTGCCAGCAGCTTAGCGGGAGGGCCATTCAATGAGCAGTTCTTC. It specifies CASSLAGGPFNEQFF.

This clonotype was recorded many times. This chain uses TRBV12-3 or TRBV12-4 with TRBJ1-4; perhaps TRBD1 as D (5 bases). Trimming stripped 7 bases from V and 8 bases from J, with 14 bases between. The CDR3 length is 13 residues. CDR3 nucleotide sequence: TGTGCCAGCATAAAAGGGGTGGGGGAAAAACTGTTTTTT. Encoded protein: CASIKGVGEKLFF.

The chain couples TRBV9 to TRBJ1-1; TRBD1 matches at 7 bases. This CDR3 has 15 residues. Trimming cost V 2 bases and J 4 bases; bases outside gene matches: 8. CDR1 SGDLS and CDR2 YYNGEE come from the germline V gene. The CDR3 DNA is TGTGCCAGCAGCGTGGGGCAGGGGGACCTCACTGAAGCTTTCTTT. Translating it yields CASSVGQGDLTEAFF. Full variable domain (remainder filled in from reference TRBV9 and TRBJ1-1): DSGVTQTPKHLITATGQRVTLRCSPRSGDLSVYWYQQSLDQGLQFLIQYYNGEERAKGNILERFSAQQFPDLHSELNLSSLELGDSALYFCASSVGQGDLTEAFFGQGTRLTVV.

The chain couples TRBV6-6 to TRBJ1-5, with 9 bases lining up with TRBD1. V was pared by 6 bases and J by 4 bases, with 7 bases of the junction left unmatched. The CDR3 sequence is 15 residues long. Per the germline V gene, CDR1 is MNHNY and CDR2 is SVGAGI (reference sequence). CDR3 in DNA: TGTGCCAGCAGGGGGACAGGGAGGGGAAATCAGCCCCAGCATTTT. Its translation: CASRGTGRGNQPQHF.

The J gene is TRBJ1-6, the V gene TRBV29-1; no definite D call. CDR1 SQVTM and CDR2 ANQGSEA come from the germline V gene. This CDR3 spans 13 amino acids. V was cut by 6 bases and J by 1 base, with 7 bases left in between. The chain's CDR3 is CSVQGSYNSPLHF. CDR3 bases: TGCAGCGTCCAAGGGTCCTATAATTCACCCCTCCACTTT.

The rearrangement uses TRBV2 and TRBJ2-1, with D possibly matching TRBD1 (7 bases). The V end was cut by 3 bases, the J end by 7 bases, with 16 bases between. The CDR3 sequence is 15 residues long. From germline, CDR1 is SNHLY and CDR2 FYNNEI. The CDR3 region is CASSDVGAGGNEQFF. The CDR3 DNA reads TGTGCCAGCAGTGATGTCGGGGCAGGGGGGAATGAGCAGTTCTTC.

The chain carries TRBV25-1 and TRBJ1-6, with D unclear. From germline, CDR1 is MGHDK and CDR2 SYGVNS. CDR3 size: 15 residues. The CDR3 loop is CASRPGGSGNSPLHF. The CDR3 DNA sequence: TGTGCTAGTAGGCCCGGTGGTAGTGGTAATTCACCCCTCCACTTT.

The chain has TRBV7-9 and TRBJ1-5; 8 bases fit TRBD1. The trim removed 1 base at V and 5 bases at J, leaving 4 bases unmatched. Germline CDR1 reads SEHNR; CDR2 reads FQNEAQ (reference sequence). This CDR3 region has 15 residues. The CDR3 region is CASSLGQGTYQPQHF. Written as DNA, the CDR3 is TGTGCCAGCAGCTTAGGACAGGGGACCTATCAGCCCCAGCATTTT.

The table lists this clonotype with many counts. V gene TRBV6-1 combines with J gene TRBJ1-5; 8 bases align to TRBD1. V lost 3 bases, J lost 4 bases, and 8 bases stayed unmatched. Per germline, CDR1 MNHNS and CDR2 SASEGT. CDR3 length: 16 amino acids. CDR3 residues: CASSDPQDRDNQPQHF. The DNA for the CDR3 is TGTGCCAGCAGTGACCCCCAGGACAGGGATAATCAGCCCCAGCATTTT.